The present T cell receptor (beta chain) was sequenced within a study of blood T cell repertoires in COVID-19. As for the study in general: Acute-phase and convalescent COVID-19 samples originated in the United States, Italy and Spain.

CDR3 length: 15 amino acids. V shed 6 bases, J shed 6 bases, and the junction held 7 bases outside the gene matches. Germline V gene sequence: CDR1 MNHNY, CDR2 SVGAGI (reference sequence). Using immunoSEQ multiplex PCR, the repertoire was profiled, and TCRdb retains in-frame clones only, with some absent. Of approximately 35,000 clones in the sample, 84% were seen once. The specimen was peripheral blood. This sequence was found in a human donor in a cohort sampled during active COVID-19. The chain carries TRBV6-6 and TRBJ2-3; 12 bases fit TRBD1. The CDR3 here is CASSLGQGAKDTQYF. The CDR3 bases are TGTGCCAGCAGCTTGGGACAGGGGGCAAAGGATACGCAGTATTTT.